The present entry profiles one TCR beta chain with its context. Its target is not known. This sample is part of a study of cytomegalovirus exposure and HLA in healthy donors. Regarding the study as a whole: The study put 150 or so TCR beta chains on its list as cytomegalovirus-associated.

It was with 60 Vbeta and 13 Jbeta primers that the PCR ran. Here immunoSEQ multiplex PCR was the method, and the copy in TCRdb shows in-frame clones only, minus some. Of around 80,000 clones listed, approximately 74% are singletons. The CDR3 runs 16 residues. The V segment lost 7 bases and the J segment 3 bases; nucleotides outside the gene matches: 14. Germline CDR1 and CDR2: MNHNY and SVGAGI (reference sequence). Sequencing input: PBMCs. The chain employs TRBV6-6 and TRBJ2-7; 8 bases line up with TRBD1. The sequence derives from a man in his forties in good health and CMV-seropositive. CDR3 sequence: CASTPSPRGQYYEQYF. DNA for the CDR3: TGTGCCAGCACCCCTTCCCCCAGGGGGCAATACTACGAGCAGTACTTC.